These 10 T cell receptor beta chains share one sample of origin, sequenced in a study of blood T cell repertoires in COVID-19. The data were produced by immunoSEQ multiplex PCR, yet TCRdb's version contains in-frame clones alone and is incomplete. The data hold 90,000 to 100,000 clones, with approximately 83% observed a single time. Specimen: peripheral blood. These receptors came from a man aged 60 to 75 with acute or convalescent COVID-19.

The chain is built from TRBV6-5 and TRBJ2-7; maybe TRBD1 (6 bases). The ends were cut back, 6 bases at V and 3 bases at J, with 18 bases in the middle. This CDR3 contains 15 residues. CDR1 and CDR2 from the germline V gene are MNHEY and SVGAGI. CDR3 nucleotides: TGTGCCAGCAGACCTGGACAGAATCGGGTCTACGAGCAGTACTTC. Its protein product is CASRPGQNRVYEQYF.

The CDR3 bases are TGTGCCAGCTCACCATTTCAGGACAGTGTTGAGCAGTTCTTC. Its translation: CASSPFQDSVEQFF. The chain uses TRBV18 and TRBJ2-1; a weak D match, TRBD1 (6 bases). This CDR3 comprises 14 residues. From germline, CDR1 is KGHSH and CDR2 LQKENI. V was pared by 2 bases and J by 9 bases, with 14 bases between.

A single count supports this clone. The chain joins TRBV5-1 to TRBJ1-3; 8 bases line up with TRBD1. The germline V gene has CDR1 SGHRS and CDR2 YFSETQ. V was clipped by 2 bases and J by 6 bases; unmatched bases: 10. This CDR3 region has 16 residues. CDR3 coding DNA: TGCGCCAGCAGCTTTCGAGGACAGGGAATCGCAAACACCATATATTTT. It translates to CASSFRGQGIANTIYF.

The CDR3 here is CASSLGTGITEAFF. In DNA, the CDR3 is TGTGCCAGCAGCCTCGGGACAGGGATCACTGAAGCTTTCTTT. J is TRBJ1-1 and V is TRBV11-2; 9 positions agree with TRBD1. The CDR3 consists of 14 residues. The J segment lost 4 bases and the V segment lost 5 bases, leaving 5 bases of the junction unmatched. CDR1 is SGHAT and CDR2 is FQNNGV in the germline V gene.

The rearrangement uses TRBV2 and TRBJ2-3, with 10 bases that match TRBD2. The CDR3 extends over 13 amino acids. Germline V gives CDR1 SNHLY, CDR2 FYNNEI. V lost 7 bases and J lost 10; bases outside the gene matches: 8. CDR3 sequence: CASKAGGRGPQYF. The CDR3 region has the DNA TGTGCCAGCAAAGCGGGGGGGCGTGGGCCGCAGTATTTT.

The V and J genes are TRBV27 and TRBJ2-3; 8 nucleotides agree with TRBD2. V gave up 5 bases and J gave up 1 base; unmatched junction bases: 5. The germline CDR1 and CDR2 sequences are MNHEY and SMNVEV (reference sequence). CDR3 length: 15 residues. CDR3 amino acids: CASSLISGGTDTQYF. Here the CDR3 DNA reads TGTGCCAGCAGTCTAATTAGCGGGGGCACAGATACGCAGTATTTT.

The CDR3 region has the DNA TGTGCCAGCAGTTACTCCCGAGGAACTGAAGCTTTCTTT. Translation gives CASSYSRGTEAFF. The gene calls are TRBV6-5 and TRBJ1-1; D is ambiguous. CDR1 MNHEY and CDR2 SVGAGI come from the germline V gene. V was trimmed by 0 bases and J by 5 bases, leaving 7 bases between them. This CDR3 is built from 13 residues.

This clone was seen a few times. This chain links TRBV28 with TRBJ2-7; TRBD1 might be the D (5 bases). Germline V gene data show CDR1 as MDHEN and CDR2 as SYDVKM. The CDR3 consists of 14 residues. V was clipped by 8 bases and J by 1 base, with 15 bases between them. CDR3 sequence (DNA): TGTGCCAGCGTGGGTGGGGCCCCTTCCTACGAGCAGTACTTC. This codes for CASVGGAPSYEQYF.

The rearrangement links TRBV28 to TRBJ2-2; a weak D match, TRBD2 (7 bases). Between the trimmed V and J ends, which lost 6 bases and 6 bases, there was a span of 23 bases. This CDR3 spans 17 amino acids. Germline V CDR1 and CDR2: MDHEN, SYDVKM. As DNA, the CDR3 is TGTGCCAGCAGGGTCAGTGTCGGGGGGCGCGGGCCCGGGGAGCTGTTTTTT. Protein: CASRVSVGGRGPGELFF.

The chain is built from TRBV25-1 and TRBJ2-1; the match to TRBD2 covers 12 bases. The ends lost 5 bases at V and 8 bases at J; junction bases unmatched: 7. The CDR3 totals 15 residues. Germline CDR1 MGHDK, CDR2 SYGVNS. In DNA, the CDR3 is TGTGCCAGCAGTCCGCTAGCGGGGGGGCCAGATGAGCAGTTCTTC. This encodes CASSPLAGGPDEQFF. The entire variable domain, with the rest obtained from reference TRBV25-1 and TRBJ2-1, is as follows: EADIYQTPRYLVIGTGKKITLECSQTMGHDKMYWYQQDPGMELHLIHYSYGVNSTEKGDLSSESTVSRIRTEHFPLTLESARPSHTSQYLCASSPLAGGPDEQFFGPGTRLTVL.